The present TCR beta chain was sequenced within a study of cytomegalovirus exposure and HLA in healthy donors. Findings and limits, study-wide: Among the sequence variants, a highly shared cluster was likely an artifact of sequencing. Confirmation was obtained in vitro that a few CMV-associated chains are specific for CMV antigens. Most TCR sequences were rare, but some public TCRs occurred in many donors. One later analysis reportedly identified an Asian-associated ancestry cluster that showed fewer N-insertions than the roughly 700-donor mean.

Comments on this clone: Its specificity is unknown.

V lost 4 bases, J lost 1 base, and 14 bases lay in between. From germline, CDR1 is MDHEN and CDR2 SYDVKM. There are 15 residues in the CDR3. The PCR contained 60 Vbeta and 13 Jbeta primers. Sequenced by immunoSEQ multiplex PCR; TCRdb stores in-frame clones only, minus some. The data contain about 100,000 clones, approximately 70% of them singletons. The rearrangement joins TRBV28 to TRBJ2-7, with a weak D call TRBD1 (6 bases). Sequencing was performed on PBMCs. This receptor was obtained from a woman aged 18-29 years in good health and CMV-seropositive. The CDR3 reads CASSWGNRESYEQYF. In DNA, the CDR3 is TGTGCCAGCAGTTGGGGGAACAGGGAGTCCTACGAGCAGTACTTC.